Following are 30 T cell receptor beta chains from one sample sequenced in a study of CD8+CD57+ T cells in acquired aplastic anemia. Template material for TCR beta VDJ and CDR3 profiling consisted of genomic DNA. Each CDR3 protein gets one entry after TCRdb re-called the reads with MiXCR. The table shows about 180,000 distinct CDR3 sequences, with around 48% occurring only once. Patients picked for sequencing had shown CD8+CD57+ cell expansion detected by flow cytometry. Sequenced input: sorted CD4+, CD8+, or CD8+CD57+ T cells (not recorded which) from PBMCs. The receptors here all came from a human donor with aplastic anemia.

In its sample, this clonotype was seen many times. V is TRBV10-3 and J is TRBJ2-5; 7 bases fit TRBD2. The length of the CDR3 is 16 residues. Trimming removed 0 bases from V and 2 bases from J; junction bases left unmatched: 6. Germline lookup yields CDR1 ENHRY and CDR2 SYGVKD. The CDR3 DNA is TGTGCCATCAGTGAGTCGGAGTTAGCGGGTCAAGAGACCCAGTACTTC. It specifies CAISESELAGQETQYF.

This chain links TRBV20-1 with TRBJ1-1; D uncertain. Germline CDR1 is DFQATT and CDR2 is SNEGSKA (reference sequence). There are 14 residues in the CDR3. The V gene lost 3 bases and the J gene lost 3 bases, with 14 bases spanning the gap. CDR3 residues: CSASPRDGYTEAFF. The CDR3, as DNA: TGCAGTGCTAGTCCCCGGGATGGGTACACTGAAGCTTTCTTT.

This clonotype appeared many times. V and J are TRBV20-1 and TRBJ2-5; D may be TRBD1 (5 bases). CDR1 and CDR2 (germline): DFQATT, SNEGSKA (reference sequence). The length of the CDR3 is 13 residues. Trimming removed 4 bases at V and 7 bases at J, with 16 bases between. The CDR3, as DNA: TGCAGTGCTATTTGGACACCAGTGGGGACCCAGTACTTC. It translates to CSAIWTPVGTQYF.

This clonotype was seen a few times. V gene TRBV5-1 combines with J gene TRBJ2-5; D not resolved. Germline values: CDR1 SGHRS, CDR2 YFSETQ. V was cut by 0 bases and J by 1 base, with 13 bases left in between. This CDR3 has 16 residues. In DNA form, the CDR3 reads TGCGCCAGCAGCTTGGCCGTAAATAACCTCCAAGAGACCCAGTACTTC. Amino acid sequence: CASSLAVNNLQETQYF. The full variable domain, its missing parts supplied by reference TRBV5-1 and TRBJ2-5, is KAGVTQTPRYLIKTRGQQVTLSCSPISGHRSVSWYQQTPGQGLQFLFEYFSETQRNKGNFPGRFSGRQFSNSRSEMNVSTLELGDSALYLCASSLAVNNLQETQYFGPGTRLLVL.

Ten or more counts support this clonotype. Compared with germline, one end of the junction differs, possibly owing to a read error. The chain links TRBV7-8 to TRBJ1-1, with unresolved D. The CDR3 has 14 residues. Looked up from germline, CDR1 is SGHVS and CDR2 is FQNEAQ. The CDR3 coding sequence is TGTGCCAGCAGCTTAGAGGGCCTGAACACTGAAACTTTCTTT. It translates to CASSLEGLNTETFF.

The CDR3 region has the DNA TGTGCCAGCAGCCTCCGGGACCCCTTAGAGCAGTACTTC. This gives the protein CASSLRDPLEQYF. V gene TRBV7-9 combines with J gene TRBJ2-7, with D tentatively TRBD1 or TRBD2 (5 bases each). Germline-derived CDR1 and CDR2 are SEHNR and FQNEAQ (reference sequence). The CDR3 has 13 residues. Trimming took 5 bases from V and 7 from J, leaving 15 bases between them.

The CDR3 sequence: CASSGDSPNYGYTF. CDR3 DNA sequence: TGTGCCAGCAGTGGAGACAGTCCTAACTATGGCTACACCTTC. V and J are TRBV2 and TRBJ1-2, with D perhaps TRBD1 (5 bases). The CDR3 runs to 14 residues. V lost 4 bases and J lost 0, with 9 bases in between. Germline CDR1 SNHLY, CDR2 FYNNEI.

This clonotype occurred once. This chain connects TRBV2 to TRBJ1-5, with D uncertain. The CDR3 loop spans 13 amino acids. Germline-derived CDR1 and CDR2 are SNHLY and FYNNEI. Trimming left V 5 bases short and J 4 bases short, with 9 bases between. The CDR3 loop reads CASSRQQNQPQHF. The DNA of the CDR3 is TGTGCCAGCAGTCGCCAGCAGAATCAGCCCCAGCATTTT.

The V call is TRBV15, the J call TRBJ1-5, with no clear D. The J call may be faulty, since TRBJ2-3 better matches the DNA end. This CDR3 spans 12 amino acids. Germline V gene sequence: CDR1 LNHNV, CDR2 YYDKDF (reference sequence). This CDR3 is CATSSQNQPQYF. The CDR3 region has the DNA TGTGCCACCAGCAGCCAAAATCAGCCCCAGTATTTT.

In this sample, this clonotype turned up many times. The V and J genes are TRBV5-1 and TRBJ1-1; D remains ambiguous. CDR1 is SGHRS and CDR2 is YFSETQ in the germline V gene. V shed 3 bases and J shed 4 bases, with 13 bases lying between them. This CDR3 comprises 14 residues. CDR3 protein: CASSYEWEGTEAFF. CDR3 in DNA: TGCGCCAGCAGCTACGAATGGGAGGGCACTGAAGCTTTCTTT.

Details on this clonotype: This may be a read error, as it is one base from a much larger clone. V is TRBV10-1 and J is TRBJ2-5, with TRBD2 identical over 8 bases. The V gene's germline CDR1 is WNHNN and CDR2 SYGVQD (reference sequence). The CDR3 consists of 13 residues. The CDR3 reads CASMVSGEEAQYF. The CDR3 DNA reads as TGTGCCAGCATGGTTAGCGGGGAAGAGGCCCAGTACTTC.

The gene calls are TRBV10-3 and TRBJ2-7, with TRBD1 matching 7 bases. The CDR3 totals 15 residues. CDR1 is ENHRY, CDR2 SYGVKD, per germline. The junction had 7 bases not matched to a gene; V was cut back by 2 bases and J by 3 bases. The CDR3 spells CAISEPPGQIYEQYF. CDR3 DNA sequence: TGTGCCATCAGTGAGCCCCCGGGACAGATCTACGAGCAGTACTTC.

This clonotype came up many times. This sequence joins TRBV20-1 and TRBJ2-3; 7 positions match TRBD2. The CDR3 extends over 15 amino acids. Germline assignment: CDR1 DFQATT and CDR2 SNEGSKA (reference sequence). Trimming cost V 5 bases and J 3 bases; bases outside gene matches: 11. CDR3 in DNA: TGCAGTGCTTTGGGTCTGTGGGGGGGAACAGATACGCAGTATTTT. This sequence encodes CSALGLWGGTDTQYF.

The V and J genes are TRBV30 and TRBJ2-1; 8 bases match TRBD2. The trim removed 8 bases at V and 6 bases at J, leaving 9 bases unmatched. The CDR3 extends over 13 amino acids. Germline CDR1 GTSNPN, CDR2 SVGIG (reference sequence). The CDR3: CALNIGRANEQFF. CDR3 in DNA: TGTGCCCTTAATATCGGGAGGGCCAATGAGCAGTTCTTC.

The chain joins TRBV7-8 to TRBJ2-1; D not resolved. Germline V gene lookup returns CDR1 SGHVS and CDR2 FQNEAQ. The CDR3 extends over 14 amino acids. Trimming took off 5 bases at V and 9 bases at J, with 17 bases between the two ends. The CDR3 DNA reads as TGTGCCAGCAGCGTTTCGATAACGGGTGTTGAGCAGTTCTTC. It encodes CASSVSITGVEQFF.

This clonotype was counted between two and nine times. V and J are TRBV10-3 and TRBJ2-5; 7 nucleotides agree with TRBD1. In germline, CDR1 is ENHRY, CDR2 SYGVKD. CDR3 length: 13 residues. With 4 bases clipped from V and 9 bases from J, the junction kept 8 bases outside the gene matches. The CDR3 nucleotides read TGTGCCATCAGTGCGACAGGGTTTCAGCCCCAGTACTTC. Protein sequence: CAISATGFQPQYF.

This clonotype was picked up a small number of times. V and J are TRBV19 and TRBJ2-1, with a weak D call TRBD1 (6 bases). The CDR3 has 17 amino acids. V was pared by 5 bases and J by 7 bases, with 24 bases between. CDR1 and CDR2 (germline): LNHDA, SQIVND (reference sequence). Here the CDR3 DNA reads TGTGCCAGTAGTCTAATGAGGACAGCCTCGTGGGTTAATGAGCAGTTCTTC. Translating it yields CASSLMRTASWVNEQFF.

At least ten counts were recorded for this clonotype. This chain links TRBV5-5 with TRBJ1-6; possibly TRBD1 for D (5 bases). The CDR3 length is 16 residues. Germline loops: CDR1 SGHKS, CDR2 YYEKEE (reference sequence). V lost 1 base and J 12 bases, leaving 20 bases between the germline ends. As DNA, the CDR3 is TGTGCCAGCAGCTTGCGGGACGTTCAAAATAGCGGACCCCTCCACTTT. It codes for CASSLRDVQNSGPLHF.

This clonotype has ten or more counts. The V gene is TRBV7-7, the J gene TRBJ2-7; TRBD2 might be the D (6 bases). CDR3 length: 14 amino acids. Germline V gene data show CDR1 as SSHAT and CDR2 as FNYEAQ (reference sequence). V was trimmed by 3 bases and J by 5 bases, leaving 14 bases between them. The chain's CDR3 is CASSLGRGSDEQYF. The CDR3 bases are TGTGCCAGCAGCTTGGGACGGGGGTCGGACGAGCAGTACTTC.

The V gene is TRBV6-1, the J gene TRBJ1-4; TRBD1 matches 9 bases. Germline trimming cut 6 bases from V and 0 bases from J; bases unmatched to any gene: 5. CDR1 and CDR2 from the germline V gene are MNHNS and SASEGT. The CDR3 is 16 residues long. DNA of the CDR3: TGTGCCAGCAGCCGGGACAGGGTTGCAACTAATGAAAAACTGTTTTTT. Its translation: CASSRDRVATNEKLFF.

The DNA of the CDR3 is TGCGCCAGCAGCCAAAGGCCGGGACAGGAAATCGAGCAGTACTTC. Its protein is CASSQRPGQEIEQYF. This sequence joins TRBV5-1 and TRBJ2-7; 8 nucleotides agree with TRBD1. In germline, CDR1 is SGHRS, CDR2 YFSETQ. The CDR3 is 15 residues long. Unmatched junction bases numbered 12, after V lost 4 bases and J lost 6 bases.

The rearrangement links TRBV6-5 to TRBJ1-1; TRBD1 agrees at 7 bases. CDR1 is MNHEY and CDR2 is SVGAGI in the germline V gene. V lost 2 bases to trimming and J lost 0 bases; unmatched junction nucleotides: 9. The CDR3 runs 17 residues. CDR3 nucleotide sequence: TGTGCCAGCAGTTACCTAGAATTCGGGACAGTGAACACTGAAGCTTTCTTT. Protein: CASSYLEFGTVNTEAFF.

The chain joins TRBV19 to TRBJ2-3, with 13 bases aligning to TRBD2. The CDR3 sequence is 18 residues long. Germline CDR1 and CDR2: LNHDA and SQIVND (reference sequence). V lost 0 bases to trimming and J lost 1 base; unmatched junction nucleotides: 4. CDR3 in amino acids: CASSIDRTSGGRTDTQYF. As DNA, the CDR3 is TGTGCCAGTAGTATAGATCGGACTAGCGGGGGCCGCACAGATACGCAGTATTTT.

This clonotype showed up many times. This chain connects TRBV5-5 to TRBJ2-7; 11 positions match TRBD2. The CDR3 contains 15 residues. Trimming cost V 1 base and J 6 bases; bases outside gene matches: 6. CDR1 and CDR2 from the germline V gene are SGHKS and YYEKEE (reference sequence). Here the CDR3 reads CASSLLAGGHAEQYF. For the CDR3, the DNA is TGTGCCAGCAGCTTGCTAGCGGGGGGCCACGCCGAGCAGTACTTC.

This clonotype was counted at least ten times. The CDR3 reads CSATTGTGSPMNTEAFF. In DNA form, the CDR3 reads TGCAGTGCAACAACCGGGACAGGGAGCCCGATGAACACTGAAGCTTTCTTT. This chain joins TRBV20-1 and TRBJ1-1; 9 positions agree with TRBD1. CDR1 and CDR2 from the germline V gene are DFQATT and SNEGSKA (reference sequence). The CDR3 contains 17 residues. Trimming removed 6 bases from V and 0 bases from J; junction bases left unmatched: 14.

DNA of the CDR3: TGCAGGGCGAGCGGAGATACGCAGTATTTT. Its translation: CRASGDTQYF. The chain combines TRBV20-1 with TRBJ2-3, with D tentatively TRBD2 (5 bases). This CDR3 is built from 10 residues. CDR1 and CDR2 from the germline V gene are DFQATT and SNEGSKA (reference sequence).

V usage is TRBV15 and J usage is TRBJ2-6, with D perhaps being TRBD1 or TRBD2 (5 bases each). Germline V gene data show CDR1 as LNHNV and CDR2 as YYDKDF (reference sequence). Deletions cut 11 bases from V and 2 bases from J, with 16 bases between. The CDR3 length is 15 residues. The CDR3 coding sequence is TGTGCCTCAAACCATGGGGGAACTGGGGCCAACGTCCTGACTTTC. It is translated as CASNHGGTGANVLTF. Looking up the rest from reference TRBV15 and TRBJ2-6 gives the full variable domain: DAMVIQNPRYQVTQFGKPVTLSCSQTLNHNVMYWYQQKSSQAPKLLFHYYDKDFNNEADTPDNFQSRRPNTSFCFLDIRSPGLGDTAMYLCASNHGGTGANVLTFGAGSRLTVL.

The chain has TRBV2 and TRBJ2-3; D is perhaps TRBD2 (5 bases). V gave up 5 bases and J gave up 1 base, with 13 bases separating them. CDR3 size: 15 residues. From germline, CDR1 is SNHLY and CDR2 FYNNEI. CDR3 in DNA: TGTGCCAGCAGTTCCAGGAGGCTCGGCACAGATACGCAGTATTTT. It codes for CASSSRRLGTDTQYF. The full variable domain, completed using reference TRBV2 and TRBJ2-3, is EPEVTQTPSHQVTQMGQEVILRCVPISNHLYFYWYRQILGQKVEFLVSFYNNEISEKSEIFDDQFSVERPDGSNFTLKIRSTKLEDSAMYFCASSSRRLGTDTQYFGPGTRLTVL.

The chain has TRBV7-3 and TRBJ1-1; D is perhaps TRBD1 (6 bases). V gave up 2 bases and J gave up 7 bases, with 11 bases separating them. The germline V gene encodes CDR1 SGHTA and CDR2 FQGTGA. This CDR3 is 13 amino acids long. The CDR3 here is CASSLARGSEAFF. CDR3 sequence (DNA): TGTGCCAGCAGCTTAGCGAGGGGGAGTGAAGCTTTCTTT.

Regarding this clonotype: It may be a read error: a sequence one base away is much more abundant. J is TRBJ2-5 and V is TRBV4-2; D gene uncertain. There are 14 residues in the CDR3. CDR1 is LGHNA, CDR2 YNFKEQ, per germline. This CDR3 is CARSQDGDLGTQYF. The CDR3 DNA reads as TGTGCCAGAAGCCAAGACGGAGACCTTGGGACCCAGTACTTC.